This T cell receptor (beta chain) was observed in a study of cytomegalovirus exposure and HLA in healthy donors. In regard to this clone: At one of its ends the junction is not consistent with the germline gene, which may arise from a read error.

Healthy bone marrow donors formed the donor group. Though nominally healthy at sampling, donors likely had unrecorded immune exposures. The germline V gene encodes CDR1 SSHAT and CDR2 FNYEAQ (reference sequence). The CDR3 sequence is 13 residues long. 13 Jbeta primers and 60 Vbeta primers were used for the PCR. This table comes from immunoSEQ multiplex PCR, and its TCRdb copy is limited to in-frame clones, with some not included. The top ten hold about 4.9% of the sample, which has about 170,000 clones, around 73% seen once. J is TRBJ1-1 and V is TRBV7-7; D not certain. Input material: PBMCs. The sequence derives from a woman aged 18-29 years in good health and CMV-seropositive. The CDR3 coding sequence is TGTGCTAGCAGCTTTTCCAGAAACACTGAAGCTTTCTTT. This sequence encodes CASSFSRNTEAFF.